This T cell receptor (beta chain) was sequenced for a study of T cells in Graves' hyperthyroidism and ophthalmopathy. Study context: Specimen type is peripheral blood, collected at initial diagnosis prior to any treatment.

There were TCR beta CDR3 regions amplified from RNA transcripts. Initially, a first-round RT-PCR of the TCR CDR3 employed the HTBI primer set. MiXCR was run by TCRdb on the multiplex PCR reads, yielding one entry per CDR3 protein. The data hold roughly 740,000 distinct CDR3 sequences, with less than 20% observed a single time. Trimming stripped 3 bases from V and 5 bases from J, with 11 bases between. Germline CDR1 and CDR2: KGHSH and LQKENI. The CDR3 has 13 amino acids. Thyroid ultrasound and orbital computed tomography, with clinical symptoms and serum thyroxine and TRAb, informed diagnoses. The clonotype comes from a man younger than 35 with Graves' hyperthyroidism. The specimen was blood. The rearrangement links TRBV18 to TRBJ2-7, with a possible D match to TRBD1 (6 bases). CDR3 protein: CASSPMQGHEQYF. The CDR3 coding sequence is TGTGCCAGCTCACCTATGCAGGGGCACGAGCAGTACTTC. Full variable domain (remainder filled in from reference TRBV18 and TRBJ2-7): NAGVMQNPRHLVRRRGQEARLRCSPMKGHSHVYWYRQLPEEGLKFMVYLQKENIIDESGMPKERFSAEFPKEGPSILRIQQVVRGDSAAYFCASSPMQGHEQYFGPGTRLTVT.